The clone carrying this T cell receptor beta chain was counted between two and nine times. The antigen remains undetermined. Data came from immunoSEQ multiplex PCR; TCRdb stores just in-frame clones and leaves some out. The table lists about 1,300 clones, around 87% of them singletons. This record comes from a study of Tregs in tolerant kidney transplant recipients. The CDR3 has 13 residues. Trimming took 3 bases from V and 9 from J; bases not matched to a gene: 4. Germline-derived CDR1 and CDR2 are GTSNPN and SVGIG (reference sequence). The clonotype comes from a human donor in good health. The sample consisted of CD4+ T cells from blood cultured with allogeneic cells. The chain carries TRBV30 and TRBJ1-6; 8 nucleotides match TRBD1. The CDR3: CAWRDRATSPLHF. Written as DNA, the CDR3 is TGTGCCTGGAGGGACAGGGCCACTTCACCCCTCCACTTT.